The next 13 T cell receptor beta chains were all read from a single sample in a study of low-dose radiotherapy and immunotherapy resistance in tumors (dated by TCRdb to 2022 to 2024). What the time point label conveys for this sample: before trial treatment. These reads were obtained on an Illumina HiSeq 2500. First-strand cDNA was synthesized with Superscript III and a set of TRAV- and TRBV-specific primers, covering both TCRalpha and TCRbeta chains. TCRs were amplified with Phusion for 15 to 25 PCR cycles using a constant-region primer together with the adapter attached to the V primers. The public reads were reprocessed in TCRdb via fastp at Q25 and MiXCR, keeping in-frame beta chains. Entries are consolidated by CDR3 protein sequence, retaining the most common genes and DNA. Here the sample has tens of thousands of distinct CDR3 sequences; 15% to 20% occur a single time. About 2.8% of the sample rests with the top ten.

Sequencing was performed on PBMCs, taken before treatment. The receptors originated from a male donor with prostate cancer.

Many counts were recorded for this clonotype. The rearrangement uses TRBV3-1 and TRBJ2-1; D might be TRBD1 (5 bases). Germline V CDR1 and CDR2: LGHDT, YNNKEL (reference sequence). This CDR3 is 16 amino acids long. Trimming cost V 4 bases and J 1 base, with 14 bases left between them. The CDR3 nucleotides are TGTGCCAGCAGCCCTCTAGGGGCTCGTTCCTACAATGAGCAGTTCTTC. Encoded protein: CASSPLGARSYNEQFF.

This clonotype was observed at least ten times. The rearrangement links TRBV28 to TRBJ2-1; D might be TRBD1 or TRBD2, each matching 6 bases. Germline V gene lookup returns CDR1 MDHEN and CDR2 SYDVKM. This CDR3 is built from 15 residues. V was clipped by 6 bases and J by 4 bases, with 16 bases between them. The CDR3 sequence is CASSTPGGGYNEQFF. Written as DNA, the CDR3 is TGTGCCAGCAGCACCCCCGGAGGGGGATACAATGAGCAGTTCTTC.

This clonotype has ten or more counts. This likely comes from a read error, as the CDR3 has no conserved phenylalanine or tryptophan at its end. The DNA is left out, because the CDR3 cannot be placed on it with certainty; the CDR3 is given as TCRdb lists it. This chain's CDR3 is CASSLASGGPSL. This chain links TRBV11-2 with TRBJ2-7; TRBD2, as called in the table, went unchecked against the DNA. The CDR3 is 12 amino acids long, termini counted. Germline CDR1 is SGHAT and CDR2 is FQNNGV.

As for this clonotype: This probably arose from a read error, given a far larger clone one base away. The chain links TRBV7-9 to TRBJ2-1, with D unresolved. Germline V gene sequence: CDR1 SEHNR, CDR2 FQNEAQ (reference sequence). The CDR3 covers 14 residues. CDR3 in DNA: TGTGTCAGCAGCTTTCTAAGAGGCAGCAGCGAGCAGTTCTTC. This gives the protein CVSSFLRGSSEQFF.

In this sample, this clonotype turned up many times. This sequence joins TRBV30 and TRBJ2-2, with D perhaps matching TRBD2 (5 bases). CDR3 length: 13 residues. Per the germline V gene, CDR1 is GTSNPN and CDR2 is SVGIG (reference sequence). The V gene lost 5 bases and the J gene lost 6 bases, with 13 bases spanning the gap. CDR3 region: CAWARFGAGELFF. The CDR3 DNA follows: TGTGCCTGGGCCCGGTTCGGGGCCGGGGAGCTGTTTTTT.

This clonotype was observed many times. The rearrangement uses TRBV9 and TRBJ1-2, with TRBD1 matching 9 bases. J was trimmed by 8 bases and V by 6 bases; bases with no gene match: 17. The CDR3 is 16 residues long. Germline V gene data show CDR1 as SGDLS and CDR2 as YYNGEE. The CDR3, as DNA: TGTGCCAGCAAGACGGGACAGGGACCACCGTCGGGAGGCTACACCTTC. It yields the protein CASKTGQGPPSGGYTF.

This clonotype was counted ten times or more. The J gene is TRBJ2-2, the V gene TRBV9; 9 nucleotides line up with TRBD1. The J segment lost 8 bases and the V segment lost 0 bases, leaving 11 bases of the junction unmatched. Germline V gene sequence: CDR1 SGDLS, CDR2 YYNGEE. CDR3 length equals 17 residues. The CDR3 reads CASSVGPLQGAAGELFF. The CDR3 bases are TGTGCCAGCAGCGTAGGCCCCCTACAGGGGGCCGCGGGGGAGCTGTTTTTT.

CDR3 bases: TGTGCCAGCAGTTTAGGGCAGGGGGATGGCTACACCTTC. Its translation: CASSLGQGDGYTF. This chain links TRBV27 with TRBJ1-2; 7 bases fit TRBD1. V gave up 2 bases and J gave up 6 bases; unmatched junction bases: 3. Germline assignment: CDR1 MNHEY and CDR2 SMNVEV (reference sequence). This CDR3 has 13 amino acids.

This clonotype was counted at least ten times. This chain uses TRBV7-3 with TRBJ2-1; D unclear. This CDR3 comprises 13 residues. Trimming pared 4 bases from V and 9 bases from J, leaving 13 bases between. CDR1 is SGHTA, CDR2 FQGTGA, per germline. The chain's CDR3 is CASSSIRNGEQFF. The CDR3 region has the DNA TGTGCCAGCAGCTCGATTAGGAACGGTGAGCAGTTCTTC.

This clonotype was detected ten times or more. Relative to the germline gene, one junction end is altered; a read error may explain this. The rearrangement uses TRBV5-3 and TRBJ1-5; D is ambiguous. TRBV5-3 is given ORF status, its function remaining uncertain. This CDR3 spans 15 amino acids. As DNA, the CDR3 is TGTGCCAGCAGCTTGGCCGCCGAGCCATATCAGCCCCAGCATTTT. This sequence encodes CASSLAAEPYQPQHF.

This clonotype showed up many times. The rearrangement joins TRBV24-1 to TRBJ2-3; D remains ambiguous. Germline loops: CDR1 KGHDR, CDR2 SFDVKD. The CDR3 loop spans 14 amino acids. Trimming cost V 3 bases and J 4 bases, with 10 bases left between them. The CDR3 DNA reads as TGTGCCACCAGTGATGGTCGTGTTGCAGATACGCAGTATTTT. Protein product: CATSDGRVADTQYF.

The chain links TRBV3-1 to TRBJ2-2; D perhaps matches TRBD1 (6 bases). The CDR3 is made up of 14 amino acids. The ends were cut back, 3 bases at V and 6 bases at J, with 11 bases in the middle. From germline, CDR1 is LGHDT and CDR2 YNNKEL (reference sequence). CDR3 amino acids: CASSHPTGAGELFF. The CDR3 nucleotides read TGTGCCAGCAGCCACCCGACAGGCGCCGGGGAGCTGTTTTTT.

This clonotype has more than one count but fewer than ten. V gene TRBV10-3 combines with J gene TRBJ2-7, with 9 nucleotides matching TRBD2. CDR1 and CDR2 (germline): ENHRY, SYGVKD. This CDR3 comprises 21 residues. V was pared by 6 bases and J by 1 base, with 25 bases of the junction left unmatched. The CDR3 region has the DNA TGTGCCATCAGCAAAGATGGCTGGTCGGTTGGCGGGGGGGCCTTGTCCTACGAGCAGTACTTC. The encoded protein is CAISKDGWSVGGGALSYEQYF.